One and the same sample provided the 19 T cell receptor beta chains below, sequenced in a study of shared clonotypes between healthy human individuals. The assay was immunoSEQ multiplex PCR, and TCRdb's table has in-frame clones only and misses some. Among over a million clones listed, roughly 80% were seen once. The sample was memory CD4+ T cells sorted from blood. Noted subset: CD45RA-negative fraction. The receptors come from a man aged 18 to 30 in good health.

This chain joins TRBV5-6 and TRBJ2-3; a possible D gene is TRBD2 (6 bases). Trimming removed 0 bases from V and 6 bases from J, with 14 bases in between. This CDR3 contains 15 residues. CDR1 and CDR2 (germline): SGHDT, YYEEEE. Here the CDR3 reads CASSLGGALGDTQYF. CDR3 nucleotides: TGTGCCAGCAGCTTGGGCGGGGCTCTTGGGGATACGCAGTATTTT.

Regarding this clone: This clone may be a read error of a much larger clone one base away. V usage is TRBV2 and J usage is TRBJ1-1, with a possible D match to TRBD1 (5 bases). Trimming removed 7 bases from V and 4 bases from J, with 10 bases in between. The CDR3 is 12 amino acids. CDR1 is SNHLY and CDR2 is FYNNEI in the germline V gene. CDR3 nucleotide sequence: TGTGCCAGCATCGGGGGTGGCACTGAAGCTTTCTTT. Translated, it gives CASIGGGTEAFF.

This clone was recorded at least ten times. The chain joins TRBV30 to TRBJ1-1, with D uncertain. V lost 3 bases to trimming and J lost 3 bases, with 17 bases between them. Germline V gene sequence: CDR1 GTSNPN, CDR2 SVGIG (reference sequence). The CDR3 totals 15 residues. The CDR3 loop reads CAWRRAGSMDTEAFF. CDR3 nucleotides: TGTGCCTGGAGACGAGCGGGTTCAATGGACACTGAAGCTTTCTTT.

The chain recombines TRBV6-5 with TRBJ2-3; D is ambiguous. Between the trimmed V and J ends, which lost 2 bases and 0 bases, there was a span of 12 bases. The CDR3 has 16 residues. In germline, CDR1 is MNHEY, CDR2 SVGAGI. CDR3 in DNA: TGTGCCAGCAGTTACCGAGGATCTTCTAGCACAGATACGCAGTATTTT. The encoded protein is CASSYRGSSSTDTQYF.

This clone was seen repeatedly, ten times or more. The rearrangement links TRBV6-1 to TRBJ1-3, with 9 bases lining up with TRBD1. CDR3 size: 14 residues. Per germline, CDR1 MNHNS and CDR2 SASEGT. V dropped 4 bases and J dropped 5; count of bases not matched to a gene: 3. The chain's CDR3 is CASSGGQGRNTIYF. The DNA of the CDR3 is TGTGCCAGCAGTGGAGGACAGGGGCGAAACACCATATATTTT.

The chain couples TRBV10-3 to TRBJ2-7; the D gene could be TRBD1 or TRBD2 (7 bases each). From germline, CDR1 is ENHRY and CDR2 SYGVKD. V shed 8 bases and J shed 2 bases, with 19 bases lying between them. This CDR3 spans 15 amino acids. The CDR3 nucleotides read TGTGCCATCTCTGTGGGAGGGGGCACCCCCTACGAGCAGTACTTC. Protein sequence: CAISVGGGTPYEQYF.

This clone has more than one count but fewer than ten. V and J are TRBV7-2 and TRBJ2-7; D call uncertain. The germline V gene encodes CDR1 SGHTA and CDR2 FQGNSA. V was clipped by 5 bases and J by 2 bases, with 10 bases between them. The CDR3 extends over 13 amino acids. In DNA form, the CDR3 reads TGTGCCAGCAGCGGGCCCGGACCCTACGAGCAGTACTTC. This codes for CASSGPGPYEQYF.

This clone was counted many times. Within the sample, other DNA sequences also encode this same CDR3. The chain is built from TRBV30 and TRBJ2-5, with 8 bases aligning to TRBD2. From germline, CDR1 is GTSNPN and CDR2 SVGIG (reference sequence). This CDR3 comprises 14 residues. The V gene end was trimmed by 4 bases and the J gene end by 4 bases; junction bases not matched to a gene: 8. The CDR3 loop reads CAWTLGLALETQYF. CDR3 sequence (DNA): TGTGCCTGGACCTTAGGACTAGCCCTAGAGACCCAGTACTTC.

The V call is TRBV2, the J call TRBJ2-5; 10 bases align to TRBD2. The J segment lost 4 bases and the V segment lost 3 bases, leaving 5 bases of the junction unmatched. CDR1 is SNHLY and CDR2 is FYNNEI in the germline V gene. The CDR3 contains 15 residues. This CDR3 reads CASSERSGGIETQYF. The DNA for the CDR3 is TGTGCCAGCAGTGAGCGTAGCGGGGGGATAGAGACCCAGTACTTC.

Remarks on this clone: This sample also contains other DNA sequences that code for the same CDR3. This chain's CDR3 is CASSLEGLSNQPQHF. DNA of the CDR3: TGCGCCAGCAGCTTGGAAGGGCTGTCCAATCAGCCCCAGCATTTT. This chain uses TRBV5-1 with TRBJ1-5, with no clear D. The germline V and J ends were trimmed by 0 bases and 3 bases, with 10 bases remaining between them. CDR1 is SGHRS, CDR2 YFSETQ, per germline. The CDR3 runs 15 residues.

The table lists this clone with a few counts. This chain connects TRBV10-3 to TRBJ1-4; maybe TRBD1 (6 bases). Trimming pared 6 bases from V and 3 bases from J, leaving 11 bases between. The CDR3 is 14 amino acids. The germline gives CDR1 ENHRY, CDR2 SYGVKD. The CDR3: CAIRDGQSNEKLFF. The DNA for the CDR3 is TGTGCCATCAGGGATGGACAGTCTAATGAAAAACTGTTTTTT.

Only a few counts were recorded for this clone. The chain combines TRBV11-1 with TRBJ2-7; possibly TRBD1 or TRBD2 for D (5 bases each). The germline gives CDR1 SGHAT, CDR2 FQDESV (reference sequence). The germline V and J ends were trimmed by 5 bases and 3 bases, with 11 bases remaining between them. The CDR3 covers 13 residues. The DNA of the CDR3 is TGTGCCAGCAGCATGGGACGGTTCTACGAGCAGTACTTC. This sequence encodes CASSMGRFYEQYF.

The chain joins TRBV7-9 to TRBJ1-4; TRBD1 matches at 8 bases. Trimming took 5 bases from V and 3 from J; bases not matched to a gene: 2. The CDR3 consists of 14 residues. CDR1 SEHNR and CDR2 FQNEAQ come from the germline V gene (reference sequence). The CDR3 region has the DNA TGTGCCAGCAGCCGGGGACAGGCTAATGAAAAACTGTTTTTT. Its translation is CASSRGQANEKLFF.

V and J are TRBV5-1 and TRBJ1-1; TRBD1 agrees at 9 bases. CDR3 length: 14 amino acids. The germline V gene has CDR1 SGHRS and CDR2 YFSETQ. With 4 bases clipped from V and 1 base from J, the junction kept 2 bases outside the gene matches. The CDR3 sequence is CASSMGQGNTEAFF. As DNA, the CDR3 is TGCGCCAGCAGCATGGGACAGGGGAACACTGAAGCTTTCTTT.

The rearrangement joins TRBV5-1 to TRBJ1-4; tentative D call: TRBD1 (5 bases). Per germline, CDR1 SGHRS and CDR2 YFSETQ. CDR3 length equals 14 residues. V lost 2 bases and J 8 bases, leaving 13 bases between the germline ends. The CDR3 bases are TGCGCCAGCAGCTTCTCGGGGGAGGGAGAAAAACTGTTTTTT. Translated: CASSFSGEGEKLFF.

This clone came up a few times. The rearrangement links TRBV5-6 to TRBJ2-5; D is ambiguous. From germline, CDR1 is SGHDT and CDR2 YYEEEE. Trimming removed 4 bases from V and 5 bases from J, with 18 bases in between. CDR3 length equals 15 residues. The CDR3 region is CASSLISVTRETQYF. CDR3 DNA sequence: TGTGCCAGCAGCCTCATCTCCGTGACTCGGGAGACCCAGTACTTC.

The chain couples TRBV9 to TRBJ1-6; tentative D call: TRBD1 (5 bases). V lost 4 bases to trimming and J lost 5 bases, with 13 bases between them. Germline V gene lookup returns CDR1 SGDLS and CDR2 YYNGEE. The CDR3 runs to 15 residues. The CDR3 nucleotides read TGTGCCAGCAGCCCCGCCGGGGCGGATAATTCACCCCTCCACTTT. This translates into CASSPAGADNSPLHF.

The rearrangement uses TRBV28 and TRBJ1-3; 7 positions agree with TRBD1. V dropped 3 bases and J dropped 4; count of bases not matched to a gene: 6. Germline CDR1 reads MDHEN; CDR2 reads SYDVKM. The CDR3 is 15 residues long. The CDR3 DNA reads TGTGCCAGCAGTTTTGAGGGGGCAGGGGGAAACACCATATATTTT. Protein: CASSFEGAGGNTIYF.

The CDR3 here is CAWSVRTDNEQFF. CDR3 in DNA: TGTGCCTGGAGTGTACGGACAGACAATGAGCAGTTCTTC. The chain combines TRBV30 with TRBJ2-1, with D maybe TRBD1 (6 bases). The CDR3 consists of 13 residues. V was clipped by 0 bases and J by 5 bases, with 8 bases between them. The V gene's germline CDR1 is GTSNPN and CDR2 SVGIG (reference sequence). The full variable domain, in which reference TRBV30 and TRBJ2-1 provide the parts outside the CDR3, is SQTIHQWPATLVQPVGSPLSLECTVEGTSNPNLYWYRQAAGRGLQLLFYSVGIGQISSEVPQNLSASRPQDRQFILSSKKLLLSDSGFYLCAWSVRTDNEQFFGPGTRLTVL.